The present TCR beta chain was sequenced within a study of CD8 T cells in Susac syndrome. Through negative isolation, CD4+ and CD8+ T cells were obtained, while TEMRA cells were enriched using FACS. Unmatched junction bases numbered 9, after V lost 5 bases and J lost 10 bases. The CDR3 loop spans 15 amino acids. The germline V gene has CDR1 SGDLS and CDR2 YYNGEE. When the RNA was reverse transcribed, random hexamers were used with an input of about 0.45 to 1 ug. TCRdb re-derived calls from the immunoSEQ multiplex PCR reads in MiXCR, one entry per CDR3 protein. The sample consists of 110,000 to 150,000 distinct CDR3 sequences, approximately 93% of them appearing once.

The rearrangement uses TRBV9 and TRBJ2-1; 13 nucleotides agree with TRBD2. This TCR was recovered from a human donor in good health. The specimen was CD8+ T cells from PBMCs. The CDR3 DNA is TGTGCCAGCAGTCTCGTGACTAGCGGGAGGCCAGAGCAGTTCTTC. Translating gives CASSLVTSGRPEQFF. Supplemented by reference TRBV9 and TRBJ2-1, the full variable domain reads DSGVTQTPKHLITATGQRVTLRCSPRSGDLSVYWYQQSLDQGLQFLIQYYNGEERAKGNILERFSAQQFPDLHSELNLSSLELGDSALYFCASSLVTSGRPEQFFGPGTRLTVL.